This entry describes one TCR beta chain. Antigen unknown. The CDR3 sequence is 14 residues long. Germline V gene lookup returns CDR1 SQVTM and CDR2 ANQGSEA. Each sample's cDNA came from eight separate reactions. Amplification of TCRalpha and TCRbeta cDNA involved two nested PCRs that ran for about 15 and 9 cycles. TCRdb reprocessed the 5' RACE reads and keeps a single row for each CDR3 protein, giving no DNA. This repertoire includes over 90,000 distinct CDR3 sequences. The data originate from a study of monozygotic twins with inflammatory bowel disease. Study-wide results and limits: Healthy twins showed more clonotype sharing with others than IBD patients, especially patients with disease activity. On the inverse Simpson index, IBD patients scored lower for TCRbeta diversity than healthy co-twins.

Sequencing input: blood. The V call is TRBV29-1, the J call TRBJ2-5. The receptor was isolated from a human donor with ulcerative colitis or Crohn's disease, or a healthy co-twin of an affected twin (not recorded which). This CDR3 is CSVGYAQRQETKYF.